A single TCR beta chain is shown here with its context. Its antigen is undetermined. CDR1 MDHEN and CDR2 SYDVKM come from the germline V gene. This CDR3 is built from 13 residues. The libraries of TRB cDNA were prepared using 5' RACE with UMI labels. Reprocessing the 5' RACE reads, TCRdb reports a single entry for every CDR3 protein and omits DNA. In all, the sample yields approximately 89,000 distinct CDR3 sequences. Every individual CD8+ T cell subset underwent sorting in triplicate at more than 250,000 cells apiece. CD45RO-CCR7+CD27+CD95- cells counted as naive CD8+ T cells. The data were taken from a study of CXCR3-negative and CXCR3-positive naive CD8 T cells. General study points: TRB CDR3s of CXCR3-positive naive cells were more hydrophobic than those of CXCR3-negative naive cells. Memory cells diverged, while naive CXCR3-positive and CXCR3-negative cells had similar TRBV-TRBJ usage.

This chain links TRBV28 with TRBJ2-7; TCRdb names TRBD1, which stays unverified in the absence of DNA. The receptor was isolated from a human donor in good health. Some clones in this sample may be carry-over from other donors' samples. The sample consisted of naive CXCR3+ CD8+ T cells from blood. The subset denotes: CD45RO-CCR7+CD27+CD95- naive CD8+ T cells expressing CXCR3 (TNR3+). The CDR3 is CASRGFRGREQYF.